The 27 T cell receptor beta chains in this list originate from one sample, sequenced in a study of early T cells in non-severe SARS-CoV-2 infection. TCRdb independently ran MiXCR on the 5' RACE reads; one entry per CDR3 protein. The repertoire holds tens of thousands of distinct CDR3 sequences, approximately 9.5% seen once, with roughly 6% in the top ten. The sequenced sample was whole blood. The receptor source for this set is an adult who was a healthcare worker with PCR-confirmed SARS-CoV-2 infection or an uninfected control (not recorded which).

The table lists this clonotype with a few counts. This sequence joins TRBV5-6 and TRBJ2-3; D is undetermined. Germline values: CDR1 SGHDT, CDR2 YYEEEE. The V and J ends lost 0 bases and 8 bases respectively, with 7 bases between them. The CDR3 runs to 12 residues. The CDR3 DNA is TGTGCCAGCAGCTTGGTTACGGCTACGCAGTATTTT. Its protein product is CASSLVTATQYF.

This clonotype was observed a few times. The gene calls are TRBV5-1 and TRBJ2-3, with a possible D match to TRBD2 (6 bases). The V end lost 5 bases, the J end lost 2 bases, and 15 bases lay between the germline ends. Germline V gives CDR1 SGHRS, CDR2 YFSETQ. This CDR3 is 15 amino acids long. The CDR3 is CASRPVRGNTDTQYF. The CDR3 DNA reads TGCGCCAGCAGGCCCGTACGGGGGAACACAGATACGCAGTATTTT.

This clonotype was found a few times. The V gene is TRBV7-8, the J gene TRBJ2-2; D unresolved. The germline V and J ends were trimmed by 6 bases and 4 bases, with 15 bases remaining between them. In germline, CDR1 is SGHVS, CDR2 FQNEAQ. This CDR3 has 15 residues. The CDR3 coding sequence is TGTGCCAGCAGGCCCACGGCCAGCGCCACCGGGGAGCTGTTTTTT. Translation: CASRPTASATGELFF.

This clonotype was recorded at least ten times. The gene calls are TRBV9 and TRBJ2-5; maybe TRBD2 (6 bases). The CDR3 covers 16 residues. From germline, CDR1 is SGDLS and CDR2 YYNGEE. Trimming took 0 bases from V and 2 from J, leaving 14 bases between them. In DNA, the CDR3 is TGTGCCAGCAGCGTAGCGTCCACGGAGGGACAAGAGACCCAGTACTTC. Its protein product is CASSVASTEGQETQYF.

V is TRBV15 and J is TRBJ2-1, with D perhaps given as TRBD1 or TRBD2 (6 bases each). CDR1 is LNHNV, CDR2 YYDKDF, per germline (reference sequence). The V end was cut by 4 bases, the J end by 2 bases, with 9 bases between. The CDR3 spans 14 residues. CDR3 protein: CATSTGATYNEQFF. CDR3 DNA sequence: TGTGCCACCAGCACGGGGGCGACCTACAATGAGCAGTTCTTC.

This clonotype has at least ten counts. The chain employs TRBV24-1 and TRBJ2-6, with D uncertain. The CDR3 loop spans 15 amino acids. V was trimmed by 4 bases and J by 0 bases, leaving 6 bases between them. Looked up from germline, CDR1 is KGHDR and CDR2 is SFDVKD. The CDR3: CATSDRLSGANVLTF. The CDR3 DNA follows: TGTGCCACCAGTGACCGCCTCTCTGGGGCCAACGTCCTGACTTTC.

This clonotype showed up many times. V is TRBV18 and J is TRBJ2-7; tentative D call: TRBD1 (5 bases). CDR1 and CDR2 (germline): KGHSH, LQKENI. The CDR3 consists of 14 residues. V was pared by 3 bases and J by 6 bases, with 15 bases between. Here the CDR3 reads CASSPPQPGPEQYF. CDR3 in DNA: TGTGCCAGCTCACCTCCTCAACCAGGGCCCGAGCAGTACTTC.

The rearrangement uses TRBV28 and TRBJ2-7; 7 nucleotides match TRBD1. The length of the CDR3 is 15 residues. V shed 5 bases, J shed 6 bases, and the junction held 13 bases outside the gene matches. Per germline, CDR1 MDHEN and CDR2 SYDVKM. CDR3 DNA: TGTGCCAGCAGTGTTGTCTCCGGGACAGAAAGCGAGCAGTACTTC. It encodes CASSVVSGTESEQYF. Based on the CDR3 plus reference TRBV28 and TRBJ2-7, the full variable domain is DVKVTQSSRYLVKRTGEKVFLECVQDMDHENMFWYRQDPGLGLRLIYFSYDVKMKEKGDIPEGYSVSREKKERFSLILESASTNQTSMYLCASSVVSGTESEQYFGPGTRLTVT.

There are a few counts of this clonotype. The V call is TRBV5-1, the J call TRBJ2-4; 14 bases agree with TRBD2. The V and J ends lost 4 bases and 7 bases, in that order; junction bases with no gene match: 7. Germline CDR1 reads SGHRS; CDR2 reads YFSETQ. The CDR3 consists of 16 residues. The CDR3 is CASSLGLAGGENIQYF. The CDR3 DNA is TGCGCCAGCAGCCTCGGACTAGCGGGGGGTGAGAACATTCAGTACTTC.

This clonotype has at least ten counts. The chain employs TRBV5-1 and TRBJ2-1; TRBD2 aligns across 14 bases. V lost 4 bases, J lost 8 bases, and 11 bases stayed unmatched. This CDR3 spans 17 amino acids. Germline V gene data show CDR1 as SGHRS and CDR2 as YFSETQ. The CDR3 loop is CASSPGTSGSPQYEQFF. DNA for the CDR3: TGCGCCAGCAGCCCCGGGACTAGCGGGAGTCCGCAATATGAGCAGTTCTTC.

CDR3 bases: TGTGCCAGCAGCGCACATGGGGGGGAGGTCTATACGCAGTATTTT. Protein sequence: CASSAHGGEVYTQYF. The V gene is TRBV7-2, the J gene TRBJ2-3, with TRBD2 matching over 7 bases. Per the germline V gene, CDR1 is SGHTA and CDR2 is FQGNSA. J gave up 7 bases and V 5 bases, and 12 bases lay outside the gene matches. This CDR3 is built from 15 residues.

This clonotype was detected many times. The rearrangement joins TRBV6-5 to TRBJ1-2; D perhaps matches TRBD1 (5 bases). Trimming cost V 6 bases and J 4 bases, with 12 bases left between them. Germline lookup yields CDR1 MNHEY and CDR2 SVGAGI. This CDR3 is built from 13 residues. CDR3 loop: CASSTGDGYGYTF. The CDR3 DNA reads TGTGCCAGCAGCACAGGAGATGGCTATGGCTACACCTTC.

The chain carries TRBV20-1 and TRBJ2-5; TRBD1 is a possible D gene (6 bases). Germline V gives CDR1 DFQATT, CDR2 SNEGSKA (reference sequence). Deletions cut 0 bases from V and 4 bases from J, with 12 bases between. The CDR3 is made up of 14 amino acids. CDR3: CSARDPQGPETQYF. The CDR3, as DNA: TGCAGTGCTAGAGATCCCCAGGGGCCAGAGACCCAGTACTTC.

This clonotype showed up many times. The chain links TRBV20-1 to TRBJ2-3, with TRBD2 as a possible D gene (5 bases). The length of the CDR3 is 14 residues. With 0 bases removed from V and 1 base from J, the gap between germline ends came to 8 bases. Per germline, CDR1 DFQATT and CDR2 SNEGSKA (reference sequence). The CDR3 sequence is CSARDGGRTDTQYF. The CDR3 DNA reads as TGCAGTGCTAGAGATGGAGGTCGCACAGATACGCAGTATTTT.

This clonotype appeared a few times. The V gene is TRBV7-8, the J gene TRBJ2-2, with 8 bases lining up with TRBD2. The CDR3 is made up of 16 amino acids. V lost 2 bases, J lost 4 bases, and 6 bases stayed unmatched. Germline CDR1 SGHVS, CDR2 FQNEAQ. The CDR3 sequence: CASSLKLAVPTGELFF. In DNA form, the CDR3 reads TGTGCCAGCAGCTTAAAACTAGCGGTGCCCACCGGGGAGCTGTTTTTT.

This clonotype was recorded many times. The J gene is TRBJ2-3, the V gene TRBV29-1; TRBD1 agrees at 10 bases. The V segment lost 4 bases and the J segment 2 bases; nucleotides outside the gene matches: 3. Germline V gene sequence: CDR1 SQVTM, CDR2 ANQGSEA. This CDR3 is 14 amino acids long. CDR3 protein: CSVVGQGTTDTQYF. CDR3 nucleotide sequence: TGCAGCGTTGTGGGACAGGGGACCACAGATACGCAGTATTTT.

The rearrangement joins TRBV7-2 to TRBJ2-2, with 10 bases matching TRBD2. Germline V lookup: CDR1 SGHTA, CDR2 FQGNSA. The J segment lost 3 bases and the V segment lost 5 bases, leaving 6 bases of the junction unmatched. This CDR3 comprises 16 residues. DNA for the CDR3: TGTGCCAGCAGCGGAGGACTAGCGGAATACACCGGGGAGCTGTTTTTT. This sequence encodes CASSGGLAEYTGELFF.

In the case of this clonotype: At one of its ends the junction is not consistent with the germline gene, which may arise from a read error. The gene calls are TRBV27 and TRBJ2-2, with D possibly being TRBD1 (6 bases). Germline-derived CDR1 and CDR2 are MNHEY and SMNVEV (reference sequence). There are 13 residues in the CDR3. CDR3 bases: TGTGCCAACAGTGTCCTCACAGGGCCGGAGCTGTTTTTT. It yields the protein CANSVLTGPELFF.

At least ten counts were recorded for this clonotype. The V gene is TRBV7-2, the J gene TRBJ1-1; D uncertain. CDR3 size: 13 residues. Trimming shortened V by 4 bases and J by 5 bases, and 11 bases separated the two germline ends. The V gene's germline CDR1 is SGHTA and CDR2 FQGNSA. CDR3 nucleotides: TGTGCCAGCAGCTCCCCGGGTAGGACTGAAGCTTTCTTT. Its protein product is CASSSPGRTEAFF.

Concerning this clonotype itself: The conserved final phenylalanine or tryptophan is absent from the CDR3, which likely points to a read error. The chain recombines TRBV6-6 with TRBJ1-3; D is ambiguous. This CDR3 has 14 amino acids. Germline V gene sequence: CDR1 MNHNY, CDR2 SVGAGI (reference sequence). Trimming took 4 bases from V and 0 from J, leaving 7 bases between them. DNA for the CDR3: TGTGCCAGCAGTTCCAGGAGCTCTGGAAACACCATATATCTT. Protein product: CASSSRSSGNTIYL.

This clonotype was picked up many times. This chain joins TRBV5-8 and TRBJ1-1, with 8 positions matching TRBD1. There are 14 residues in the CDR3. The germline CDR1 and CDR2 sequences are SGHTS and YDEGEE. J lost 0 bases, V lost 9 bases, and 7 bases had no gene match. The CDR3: CATDRGFLNTEAFF. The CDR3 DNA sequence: TGTGCCACAGACAGGGGCTTTCTGAACACTGAAGCTTTCTTT.

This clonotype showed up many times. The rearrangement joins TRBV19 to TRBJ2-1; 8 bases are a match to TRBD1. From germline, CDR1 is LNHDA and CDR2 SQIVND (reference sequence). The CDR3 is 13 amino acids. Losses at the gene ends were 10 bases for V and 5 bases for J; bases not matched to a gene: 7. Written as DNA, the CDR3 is TGTGCCACCGGACAGGGTTCGAACAATGAGCAGTTCTTC. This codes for CATGQGSNNEQFF.

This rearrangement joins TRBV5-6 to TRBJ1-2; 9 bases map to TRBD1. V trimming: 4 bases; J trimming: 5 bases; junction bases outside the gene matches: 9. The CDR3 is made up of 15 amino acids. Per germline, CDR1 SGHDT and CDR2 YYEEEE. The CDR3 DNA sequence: TGTGCCAGCAGCATACCGGGACAGGGATTATATGGCTACACCTTC. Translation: CASSIPGQGLYGYTF.

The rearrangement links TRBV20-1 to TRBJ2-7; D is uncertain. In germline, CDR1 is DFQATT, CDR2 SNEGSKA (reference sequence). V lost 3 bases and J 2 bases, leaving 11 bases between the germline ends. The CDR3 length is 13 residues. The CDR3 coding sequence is TGCAGTGCTAGGGATCGGATAACCTACGAGCAGTACTTC. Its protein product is CSARDRITYEQYF.

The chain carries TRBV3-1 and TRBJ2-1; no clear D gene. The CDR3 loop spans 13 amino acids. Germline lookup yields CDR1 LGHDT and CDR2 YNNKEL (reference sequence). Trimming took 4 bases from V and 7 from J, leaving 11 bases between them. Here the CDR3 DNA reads TGTGCCAGCAGCCCGAGCGTAATAAATGAGCAGTTCTTC. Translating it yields CASSPSVINEQFF.

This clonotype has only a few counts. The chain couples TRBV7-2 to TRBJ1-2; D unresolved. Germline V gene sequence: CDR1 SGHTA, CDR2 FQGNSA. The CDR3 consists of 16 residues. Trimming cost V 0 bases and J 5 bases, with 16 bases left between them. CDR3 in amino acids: CASSLAGRVSWYGYTF. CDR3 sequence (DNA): TGTGCCAGCAGCTTAGCGGGTCGGGTGTCCTGGTATGGCTACACCTTC.

CDR3 amino acids: CASSQGTAINEKLFF. CDR3 sequence (DNA): TGCGCCAGCAGCCAAGGGACAGCGATTAATGAAAAACTGTTTTTT. The genes are TRBV4-1 and TRBJ1-4, with D possibly TRBD1 on 6 matching bases. CDR1 is MGHRA, CDR2 YSYEKL, per germline. This CDR3 region has 15 residues. Deletions cut 1 base from V and 4 bases from J, with 10 bases between.